This TCR beta chain was found in a study of blood T cell repertoires in COVID-19. The V end lost 4 bases, the J end lost 1 base, and 11 bases lay between the germline ends. Germline V gene data show CDR1 as SNHLY and CDR2 as FYNNEI. The CDR3 length is 14 residues. This clone has a handful of counts. Original data processing: Estimates of nucleated cell counts were drawn from the amplification of reference gene primers. Produced via immunoSEQ multiplex PCR; TCRdb's table is partial and in-frame only. That table supplies the V and J calls and clone size; D and trimming were determined from the DNA. The data show 95,000 to 150,000 clones, with roughly four fifths seen just once and roughly 7.9% held by the top ten.

This TCR derives from a human donor in a cohort sampled during active COVID-19. The sample consisted of peripheral blood. The V and J genes are TRBV2 and TRBJ2-7; D call uncertain. CDR3 sequence reads: CASSGHKSSYEQYF. CDR3 sequence (DNA): TGTGCCAGCAGTGGTCACAAGTCATCCTACGAGCAGTACTTC.